A single sample gave rise to the 14 T cell receptor beta chains below, sequenced in a study of shared clonotypes between healthy human individuals. TCRdb's table, derived via immunoSEQ multiplex PCR, lists solely in-frame clones and lacks some. Counted here are more than 2,000,000 clones, over 85% occurring once; the ten biggest clones make up 0.39%. The sequenced sample consisted of naive CD4+ T cells from PBMCs. The sample's subset: CD45RA+ positively selected. The receptors were gathered from a man aged 18-30 years in good health. Some clones in this sample may be carry-over from other donors' samples.

The genes are TRBV11-3 and TRBJ2-3; no clear D. Germline CDR1 is SGHNT and CDR2 is YENEEA. The CDR3 consists of 12 residues. V dropped 5 bases and J dropped 6 bases, with 9 bases sitting between them. CDR3 DNA sequence: TGTGCCAGCAGCGCAGAACAGGATACGCAGTATTTT. Residues: CASSAEQDTQYF.

CDR3 nucleotide sequence: TGCGCCAGCAGCTTGGTGGTCCCAGACACTGAAGCTTTCTTT. It translates to CASSLVVPDTEAFF. The chain has TRBV5-1 and TRBJ1-1; D gene ambiguous. The CDR3 is 14 residues long. V lost 0 bases and J lost 3, with 9 bases in between. Germline-derived CDR1 and CDR2 are SGHRS and YFSETQ.

Comment on this clone: This sample includes further DNA sequences coding for the same CDR3. The J gene is TRBJ2-3, the V gene TRBV5-4; 10 bases line up with TRBD2. The V and J ends lost 4 bases and 3 bases, in that order; junction bases with no gene match: 2. This CDR3 contains 14 residues. Germline V gene lookup returns CDR1 SGHNT and CDR2 YYREEE (reference sequence). The CDR3 sequence is CASSRGLATDTQYF. The CDR3 DNA reads TGTGCCAGCAGCAGGGGACTAGCGACAGATACGCAGTATTTT.

This clone was recorded once. The genes are TRBV28 and TRBJ1-5; possible D gene TRBD1, 5 bases. Germline V gene sequence: CDR1 MDHEN, CDR2 SYDVKM. Trimming took off 7 bases at V and 3 bases at J, with 16 bases between the two ends. CDR3 length: 15 residues. CDR3 in DNA: TGTGCCAGCAACCAACACGACAGAAACAATCAGCCCCAGCATTTT. Its protein is CASNQHDRNNQPQHF.

The chain employs TRBV6-1 and TRBJ1-5; D is undetermined. The CDR3 is 15 residues long. CDR1 is MNHNS, CDR2 SASEGT, per germline. The V and J ends lost 7 bases and 4 bases respectively, with 17 bases between them. The CDR3 region has the DNA TGTGCCAGCACCCTATGGGAAGGCCTGAATCAGCCCCAGCATTTT. Protein product: CASTLWEGLNQPQHF.

As for this clone: This specimen includes other DNA sequences encoding the same CDR3. The V call is TRBV5-1, the J call TRBJ2-2, with D unresolved. This CDR3 spans 15 amino acids. From germline, CDR1 is SGHRS and CDR2 YFSETQ. V lost 1 base, J lost 3 bases, and 10 bases lay in between. The CDR3 DNA is TGCGCCAGCAGCTTGCGAGCACCCGACACCGGGGAGCTGTTTTTT. It translates to CASSLRAPDTGELFF.

The rearrangement links TRBV11-3 to TRBJ2-1; 9 nucleotides align to TRBD2. J was trimmed by 6 bases and V by 3 bases; bases with no gene match: 6. The CDR3 has 15 residues. Germline CDR1 and CDR2: SGHNT and YENEEA. CDR3 sequence reads: CASSFLAGSFNEQFF. Here the CDR3 DNA reads TGTGCCAGCAGCTTTCTAGCGGGAAGCTTCAATGAGCAGTTCTTC.

This chain connects TRBV5-1 to TRBJ2-7, with TRBD2 matching 8 bases. There are 14 residues in the CDR3. The V segment lost 2 bases and the J segment 3 bases; nucleotides outside the gene matches: 4. The germline CDR1 and CDR2 sequences are SGHRS and YFSETQ. The chain's CDR3 is CASSFGSGSYEQYF. The CDR3 DNA is TGCGCCAGCAGCTTCGGGAGCGGGAGCTACGAGCAGTACTTC. The full variable domain, with the rest looked up from reference TRBV5-1 and TRBJ2-7, is KAGVTQTPRYLIKTRGQQVTLSCSPISGHRSVSWYQQTPGQGLQFLFEYFSETQRNKGNFPGRFSGRQFSNSRSEMNVSTLELGDSALYLCASSFGSGSYEQYFGPGTRLTVT.

The chain uses TRBV4-2 and TRBJ1-1; 8 bases line up with TRBD1. V dropped 0 bases and J dropped 2; count of bases not matched to a gene: 11. CDR1 and CDR2 (germline): LGHNA, YNFKEQ. This CDR3 has 18 residues. The CDR3 reads CASSQDGKSGGFNTEAFF. CDR3 nucleotides: TGTGCCAGCAGCCAAGATGGAAAGTCAGGGGGCTTTAACACTGAAGCTTTCTTT.

The chain combines TRBV2 with TRBJ2-1; a possible D gene is TRBD1 (6 bases). The CDR3 has 13 residues. Trimming shortened V by 4 bases and J by 9 bases, and 13 bases separated the two germline ends. The germline CDR1 and CDR2 sequences are SNHLY and FYNNEI. This CDR3 is CASSGTVWGEQFF. CDR3 DNA sequence: TGTGCCAGCAGTGGGACAGTCTGGGGTGAGCAGTTCTTC.

This chain joins TRBV7-3 and TRBJ2-1, with 8 bases matching TRBD1. With 5 bases clipped from V and 2 bases from J, the junction kept 8 bases outside the gene matches. Germline V gene lookup returns CDR1 SGHTA and CDR2 FQGTGA. The CDR3 covers 16 residues. In DNA form, the CDR3 reads TGTGCCAGCAGCCCACAGGGGGAGGCGGCCTACAATGAGCAGTTCTTC. This codes for CASSPQGEAAYNEQFF.

The chain links TRBV14 to TRBJ1-2, with D uncertain. The V end was cut by 3 bases, the J end by 0 bases, with 11 bases between. The CDR3 sequence is 15 residues long. The germline V gene has CDR1 SGHDN and CDR2 FVKESK. The CDR3: CASSQGTPSNYGYTF. CDR3 sequence (DNA): TGTGCCAGCAGCCAGGGCACGCCTTCTAACTATGGCTACACCTTC. Full variable domain (outside the CDR3, taken from reference TRBV14 and TRBJ1-2): EAGVTQFPSHSVIEKGQTVTLRCDPISGHDNLYWYRRVMGKEIKFLLHFVKESKQDESGMPNNRFLAERTGGTYSTLKVQPAELEDSGVYFCASSQGTPSNYGYTFGSGTRLTVV.

The chain is built from TRBV30 and TRBJ2-7, with no clear D. CDR3 length: 11 amino acids. The germline V and J ends were trimmed by 1 base and 6 bases, with 7 bases remaining between them. Germline loops: CDR1 GTSNPN, CDR2 SVGIG (reference sequence). CDR3 sequence (DNA): TGTGCCTGGAGTGAACAGATCGAGCAGTACTTC. It codes for CAWSEQIEQYF.

The genes are TRBV25-1 and TRBJ2-3, with D perhaps TRBD1 or TRBD2 (5 bases each). The germline gives CDR1 MGHDK, CDR2 SYGVNS. The CDR3 contains 16 residues. V lost 5 bases to trimming and J lost 5 bases, with 20 bases between them. The CDR3 coding sequence is TGTGCCAGCAGTAGGCCTCTCCGAGGGGAAAGAGATACGCAGTATTTT. This encodes CASSRPLRGERDTQYF.